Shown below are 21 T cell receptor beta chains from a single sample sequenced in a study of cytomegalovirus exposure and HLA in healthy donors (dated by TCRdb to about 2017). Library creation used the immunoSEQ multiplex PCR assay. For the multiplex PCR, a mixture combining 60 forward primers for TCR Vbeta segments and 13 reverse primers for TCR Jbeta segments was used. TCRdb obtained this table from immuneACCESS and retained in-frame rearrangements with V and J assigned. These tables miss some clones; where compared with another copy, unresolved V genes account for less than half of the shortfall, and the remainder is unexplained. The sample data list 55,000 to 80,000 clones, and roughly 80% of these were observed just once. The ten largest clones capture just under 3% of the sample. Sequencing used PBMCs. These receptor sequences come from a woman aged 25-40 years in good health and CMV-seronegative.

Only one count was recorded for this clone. The CDR3 is CASSDLSRTGPNEKLFF. In DNA, the CDR3 is TGTGCCAGCAGTGACCTGAGCCGGACAGGGCCTAATGAAAAACTGTTTTTT. This rearrangement joins TRBV6-4 to TRBJ1-4; TRBD1 agrees at 8 bases. V gave up 2 bases and J gave up 3 bases; unmatched junction bases: 8. Germline V gene lookup returns CDR1 MRHNA and CDR2 SNTAGT. This CDR3 contains 17 residues.

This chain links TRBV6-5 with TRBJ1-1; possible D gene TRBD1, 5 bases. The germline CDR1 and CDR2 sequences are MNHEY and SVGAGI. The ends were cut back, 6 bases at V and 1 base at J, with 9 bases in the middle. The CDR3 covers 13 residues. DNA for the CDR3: TGTGCCAGCAGGGGAAGGGGGAACACTGAAGCTTTCTTT. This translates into CASRGRGNTEAFF.

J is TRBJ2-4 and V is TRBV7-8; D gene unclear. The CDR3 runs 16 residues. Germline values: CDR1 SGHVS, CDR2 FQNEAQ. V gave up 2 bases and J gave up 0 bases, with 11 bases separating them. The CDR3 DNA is TGTGCCAGCAGCTTACTTGTCAGTAAAGCCAAAAACATTCAGTACTTC. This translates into CASSLLVSKAKNIQYF.

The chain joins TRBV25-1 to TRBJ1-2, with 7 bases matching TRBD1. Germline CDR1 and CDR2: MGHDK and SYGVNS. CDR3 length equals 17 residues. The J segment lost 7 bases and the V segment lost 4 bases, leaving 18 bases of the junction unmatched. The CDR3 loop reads CASSGGPEGGPFRGYTF. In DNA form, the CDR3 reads TGTGCCAGCAGTGGGGGACCCGAAGGGGGCCCTTTCCGTGGCTACACCTTC.

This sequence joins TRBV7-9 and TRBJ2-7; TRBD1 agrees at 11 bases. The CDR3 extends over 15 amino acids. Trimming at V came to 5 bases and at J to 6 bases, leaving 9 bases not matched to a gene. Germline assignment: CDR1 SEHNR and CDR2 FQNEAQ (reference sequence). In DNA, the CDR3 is TGTGCCAGCAGCAAGCAACGGACAGGGGGCGGCGAGCAGTACTTC. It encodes CASSKQRTGGGEQYF.

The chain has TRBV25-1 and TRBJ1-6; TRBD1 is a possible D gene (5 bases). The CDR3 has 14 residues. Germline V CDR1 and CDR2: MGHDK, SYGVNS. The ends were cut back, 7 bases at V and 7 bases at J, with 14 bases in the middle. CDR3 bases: TGTGCCAGCAATCGGGGGTTTGGGAATTCACCCCTCCACTTT. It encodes CASNRGFGNSPLHF.

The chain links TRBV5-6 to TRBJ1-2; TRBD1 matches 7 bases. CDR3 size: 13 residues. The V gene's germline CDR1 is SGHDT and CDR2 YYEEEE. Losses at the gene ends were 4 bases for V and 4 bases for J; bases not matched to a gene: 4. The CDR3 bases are TGTGCCAGCAGCGCGGGACAGAGCTATGGCTACACCTTC. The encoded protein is CASSAGQSYGYTF.

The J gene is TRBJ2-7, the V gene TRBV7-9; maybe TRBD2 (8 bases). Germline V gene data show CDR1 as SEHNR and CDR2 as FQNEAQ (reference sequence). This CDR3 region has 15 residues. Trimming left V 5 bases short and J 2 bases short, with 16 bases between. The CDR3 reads CASSPSGRGPYEQYF. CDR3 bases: TGTGCCAGCAGCCCGTCCGGGAGGGGGCCCTACGAGCAGTACTTC.

CDR3 loop: CASGLDRGTGGNEQFF. DNA of the CDR3: TGTGCTAGTGGTTTGGATCGCGGGACAGGGGGCAATGAGCAGTTCTTC. J is TRBJ2-1 and V is TRBV12-5; 11 bases match TRBD1. The CDR3 length is 16 residues. V trimming: 1 base; J trimming: 6 bases; junction bases outside the gene matches: 5. The germline V gene has CDR1 LGHNT and CDR2 FRNRAP.

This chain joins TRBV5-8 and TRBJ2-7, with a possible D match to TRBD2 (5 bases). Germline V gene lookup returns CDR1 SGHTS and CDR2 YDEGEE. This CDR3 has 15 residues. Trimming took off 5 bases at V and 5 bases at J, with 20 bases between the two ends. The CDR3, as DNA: TGTGCCAGCAGGCCCGTTGGACTCCGCTTGGACGAGCAGTACTTC. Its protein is CASRPVGLRLDEQYF.

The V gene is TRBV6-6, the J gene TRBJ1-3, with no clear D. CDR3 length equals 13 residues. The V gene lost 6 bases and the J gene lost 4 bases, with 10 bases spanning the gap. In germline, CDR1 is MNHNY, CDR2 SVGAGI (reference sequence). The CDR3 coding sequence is TGTGCCAGCAGCCAATACCTAGGAAACACCATATATTTT. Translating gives CASSQYLGNTIYF.

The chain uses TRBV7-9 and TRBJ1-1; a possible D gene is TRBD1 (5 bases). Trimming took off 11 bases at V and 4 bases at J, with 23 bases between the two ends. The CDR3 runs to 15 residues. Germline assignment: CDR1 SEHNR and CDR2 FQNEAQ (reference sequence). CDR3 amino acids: CAEAGGRVQGTEAFF. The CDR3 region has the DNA TGTGCCGAGGCGGGAGGTCGGGTGCAGGGCACTGAAGCTTTCTTT.

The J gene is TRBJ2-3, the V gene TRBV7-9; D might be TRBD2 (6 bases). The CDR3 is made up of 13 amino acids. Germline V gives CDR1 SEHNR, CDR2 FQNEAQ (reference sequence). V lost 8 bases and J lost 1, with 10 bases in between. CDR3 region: CASGRQGTDTQYF. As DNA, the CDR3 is TGTGCCAGCGGGAGGCAGGGCACAGATACGCAGTATTTT.

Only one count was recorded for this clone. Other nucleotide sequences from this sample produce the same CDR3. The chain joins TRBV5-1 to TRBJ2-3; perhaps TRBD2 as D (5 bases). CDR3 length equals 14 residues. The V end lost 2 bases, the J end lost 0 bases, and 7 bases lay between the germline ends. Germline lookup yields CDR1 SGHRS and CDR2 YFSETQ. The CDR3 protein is CASSLAVSTDTQYF. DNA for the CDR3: TGCGCCAGCAGCTTAGCGGTCAGCACAGATACGCAGTATTTT.

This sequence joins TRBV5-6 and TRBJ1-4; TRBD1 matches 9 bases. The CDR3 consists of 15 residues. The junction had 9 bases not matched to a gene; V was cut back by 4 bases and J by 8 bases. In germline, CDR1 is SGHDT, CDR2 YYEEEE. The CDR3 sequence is CASSIRTGASEKLFF. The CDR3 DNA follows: TGTGCCAGCAGCATCAGGACAGGGGCCAGCGAAAAACTGTTTTTT.

CDR3 sequence (DNA): TGTGCCAGCATCCCGGGGGGCGCGGGAAATGAAAAACTGTTTTTT. Protein sequence: CASIPGGAGNEKLFF. J is TRBJ1-4 and V is TRBV6-6; a weak D match, TRBD1 (6 bases). Deletions cut 7 bases from V and 5 bases from J, with 17 bases between. Germline lookup yields CDR1 MNHNY and CDR2 SVGAGI (reference sequence). The CDR3 has 15 residues.

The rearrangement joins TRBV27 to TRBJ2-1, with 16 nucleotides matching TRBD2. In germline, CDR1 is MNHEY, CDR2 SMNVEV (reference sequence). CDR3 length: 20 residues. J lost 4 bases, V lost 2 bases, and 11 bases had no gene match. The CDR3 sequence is CASSLASGLAGGRPYNEQFF. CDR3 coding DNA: TGTGCCAGCAGTTTAGCGTCGGGACTAGCGGGGGGGCGCCCATACAATGAGCAGTTCTTC.

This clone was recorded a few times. In DNA form, the CDR3 reads TGTGCCAGCAGCGTAGAGGACGGAGGGCCTAATCAGCCCCAGCATTTT. Encoded protein: CASSVEDGGPNQPQHF. V gene TRBV9 combines with J gene TRBJ1-5; D gene unclear. This CDR3 contains 16 residues. CDR1 and CDR2 (germline): SGDLS, YYNGEE. Trimming removed 0 bases at V and 4 bases at J, with 14 bases between.

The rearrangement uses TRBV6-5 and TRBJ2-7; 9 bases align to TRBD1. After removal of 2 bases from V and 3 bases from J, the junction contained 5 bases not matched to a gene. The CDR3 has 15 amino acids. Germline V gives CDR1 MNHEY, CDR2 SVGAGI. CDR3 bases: TGTGCCAGCAGTTACCGGGACAGGGTTTTCTACGAGCAGTACTTC. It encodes CASSYRDRVFYEQYF.

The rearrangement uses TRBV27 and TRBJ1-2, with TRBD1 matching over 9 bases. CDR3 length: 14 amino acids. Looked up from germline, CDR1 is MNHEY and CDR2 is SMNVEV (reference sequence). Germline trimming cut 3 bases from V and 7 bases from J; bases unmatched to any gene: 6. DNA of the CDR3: TGTGCCAGCAGTTTGTCCGGGACAGGGAGTGGCTACACCTTC. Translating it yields CASSLSGTGSGYTF.

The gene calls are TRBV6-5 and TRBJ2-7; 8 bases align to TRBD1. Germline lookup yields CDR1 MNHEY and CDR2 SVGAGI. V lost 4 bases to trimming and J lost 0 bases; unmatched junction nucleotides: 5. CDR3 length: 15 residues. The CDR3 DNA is TGTGCCAGCAGTTTGCAGGGGGCATTCTCCTACGAGCAGTACTTC. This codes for CASSLQGAFSYEQYF.